These 13 T cell receptor beta chains came from one sample sequenced in a study of blood T cell repertoires in COVID-19. Profiled with immunoSEQ multiplex PCR; TCRdb holds only in-frame clones, not every one. The sample has around 260,000 clones; roughly 85% are singletons. The specimen sequenced was peripheral blood. The receptor set was obtained from a human donor in a cohort sampled during active COVID-19.

The chain joins TRBV19 to TRBJ2-7; TRBD1 aligns across 8 bases. Trimming took 1 base from V and 4 from J; bases not matched to a gene: 6. From germline, CDR1 is LNHDA and CDR2 SQIVND (reference sequence). The CDR3 sequence is 15 residues long. CDR3 sequence reads: CASSIGTGQGYEQYF. CDR3 DNA: TGTGCCAGTAGTATAGGGACAGGGCAAGGGTACGAGCAGTACTTC.

This clone is a singleton in its sample. The CDR3 coding sequence is TGTGCCAGTTTTTCCGGGACAGAAGGTTCACCCCTCCACTTT. Protein: CASFSGTEGSPLHF. The V and J genes are TRBV5-6 and TRBJ1-6, with TRBD1 matching 7 bases. With V trimmed by 8 bases and J by 9 bases, 11 bases remained unmatched. This CDR3 has 14 residues. Germline CDR1 and CDR2: SGHDT and YYEEEE. Together with reference TRBV5-6 and TRBJ1-6, the CDR3 gives the full variable domain: DAGVTQSPTHLIKTRGQQVTLRCSPKSGHDTVSWYQQALGQGPQFIFQYYEEEERQRGNFPDRFSGHQFPNYSSELNVNALLLGDSALYLCASFSGTEGSPLHFGNGTRLTVT.

The J gene is TRBJ2-4, the V gene TRBV11-3; D is perhaps TRBD2 (5 bases). CDR1 is SGHNT and CDR2 is YENEEA in the germline V gene. V was clipped by 1 base and J by 2 bases, with 12 bases between them. The CDR3 has 16 residues. DNA for the CDR3: TGTGCCAGCAGCTTAGGTACGACCGGGACCAAAAACATTCAGTACTTC. Amino acid sequence: CASSLGTTGTKNIQYF. Together with reference TRBV11-3 and TRBJ2-4, the CDR3 gives the full variable domain: EAGVVQSPRYKIIEKKQPVAFWCNPISGHNTLYWYLQNLGQGPELLIRYENEEAVDDSQLPKDRFSAERLKGVDSTLKIQPAELGDSAVYLCASSLGTTGTKNIQYFGAGTRLSVL.

This clone was seen a few times. The CDR3 DNA reads TGTGCCAGCAGCTTAATAGGGGATGGCTACACCTTC. Its translation: CASSLIGDGYTF. V usage is TRBV6-5 and J usage is TRBJ1-2, with D maybe TRBD1 (5 bases). CDR1 and CDR2 (germline): MNHEY, SVGAGI. The V end was cut by 6 bases, the J end by 6 bases, with 11 bases between. The CDR3 runs 12 residues.

The V and J genes are TRBV27 and TRBJ1-2; D call uncertain. Germline V lookup: CDR1 MNHEY, CDR2 SMNVEV (reference sequence). V was pared by 2 bases and J by 6 bases, with 13 bases between. This CDR3 is 14 amino acids long. The CDR3 here is CASSLSGRPNGYTF. DNA of the CDR3: TGTGCCAGCAGTTTAAGTGGCAGGCCCAATGGCTACACCTTC.

The chain has TRBV2 and TRBJ2-7; 7 bases match TRBD2. Germline assignment: CDR1 SNHLY and CDR2 FYNNEI. The CDR3 extends over 15 amino acids. V shed 4 bases and J 2 bases; nucleotides not matched to a gene: 8. CDR3 in DNA: TGTGCCAGCAGTGGGATGACGGGAGGAGCCTACGAGCAGTACTTC. Protein: CASSGMTGGAYEQYF.

This chain joins TRBV28 and TRBJ1-1; D unclear. This CDR3 region has 11 residues. CDR1 is MDHEN, CDR2 SYDVKM, per germline. V was trimmed by 3 bases and J by 10 bases, leaving 9 bases between them. The chain's CDR3 is CASSFKGGAFF. The DNA for the CDR3 is TGTGCCAGCAGTTTCAAGGGAGGAGCTTTCTTT.

This chain connects TRBV11-2 to TRBJ1-2; TRBD1 is a possible D gene (6 bases). The germline gives CDR1 SGHAT, CDR2 FQNNGV. The ends were cut back, 0 bases at V and 4 bases at J, with 15 bases in the middle. The CDR3 consists of 16 residues. The CDR3 DNA sequence: TGTGCCAGCAGCTTAGAGGGGTCGGGACAACGCTATGGCTACACCTTC. It encodes CASSLEGSGQRYGYTF.

The rearrangement uses TRBV5-4 and TRBJ1-2, with D perhaps TRBD1 (5 bases). The length of the CDR3 is 14 residues. The V gene's germline CDR1 is SGHNT and CDR2 YYREEE (reference sequence). Deletions cut 3 bases from V and 2 bases from J, with 11 bases between. The DNA for the CDR3 is TGTGCCAGCAGCTGGGGGGGGGACAACTATGGCTACACCTTC. Translated: CASSWGGDNYGYTF.

This clone was seen a handful of times. The chain carries TRBV7-2 and TRBJ2-7, with 9 positions matching TRBD2. The CDR3 has 14 residues. Germline CDR1 SGHTA, CDR2 FQGNSA. Germline trimming cut 1 base from V and 6 bases from J; bases unmatched to any gene: 4. CDR3: CASSLGLAGTEQYF. The CDR3, as DNA: TGTGCCAGCAGCTTAGGGCTAGCGGGAACCGAGCAGTACTTC.

The chain uses TRBV3-1 (or the pseudogene TRBV3-2) and TRBJ1-1; D might be TRBD1 (5 bases). Germline CDR1 is LGHDT and CDR2 is YNNKEL (reference sequence). Deletions cut 4 bases from V and 6 bases from J, with 21 bases between. This CDR3 comprises 16 residues. CDR3 sequence (DNA): TGTGCCAGCAGCCCAGGGTATCGGATACTCGTGGCTGAAGCTTTCTTT. The encoded protein is CASSPGYRILVAEAFF.

This sequence joins TRBV19 and TRBJ2-7; 8 positions match TRBD1. CDR3 length: 15 residues. V was clipped by 7 bases and J by 2 bases; unmatched bases: 10. Germline CDR1 reads LNHDA; CDR2 reads SQIVND (reference sequence). CDR3 sequence reads: CASTLGTGSTYEQYF. CDR3 DNA: TGTGCCAGTACTCTGGGGACAGGTTCTACCTACGAGCAGTACTTC.

CDR3 bases: TGTGCCAGCAATCAGTACGAGCGCGACGAGCAGTACTTC. It translates to CASNQYERDEQYF. The rearrangement joins TRBV2 to TRBJ2-7; D not certain. Between the trimmed V and J ends, which lost 7 bases and 5 bases, there was a span of 15 bases. This CDR3 spans 13 amino acids. Germline V gene lookup returns CDR1 SNHLY and CDR2 FYNNEI.